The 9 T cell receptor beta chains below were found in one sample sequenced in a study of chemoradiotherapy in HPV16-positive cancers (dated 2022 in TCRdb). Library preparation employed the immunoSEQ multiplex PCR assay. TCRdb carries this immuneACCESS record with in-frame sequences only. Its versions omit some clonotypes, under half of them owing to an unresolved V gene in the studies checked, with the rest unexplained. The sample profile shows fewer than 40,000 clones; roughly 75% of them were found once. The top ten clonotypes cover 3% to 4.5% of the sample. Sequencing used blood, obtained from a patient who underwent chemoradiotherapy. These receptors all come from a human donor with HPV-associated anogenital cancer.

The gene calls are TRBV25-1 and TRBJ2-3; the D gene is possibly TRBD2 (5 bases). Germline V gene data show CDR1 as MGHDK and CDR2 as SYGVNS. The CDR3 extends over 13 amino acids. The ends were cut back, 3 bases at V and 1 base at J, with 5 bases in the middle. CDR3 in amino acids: CASSDGGTDTQYF. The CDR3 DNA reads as TGTGCCAGCAGTGACGGGGGCACAGATACGCAGTATTTT.

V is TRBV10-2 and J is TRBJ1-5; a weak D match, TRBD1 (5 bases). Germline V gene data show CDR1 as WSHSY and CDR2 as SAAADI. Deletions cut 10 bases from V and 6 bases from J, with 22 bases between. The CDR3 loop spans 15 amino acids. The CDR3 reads CATTGGEGVGQPQHF. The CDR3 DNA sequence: TGCGCCACAACGGGAGGGGAGGGAGTAGGTCAGCCCCAGCATTTT.

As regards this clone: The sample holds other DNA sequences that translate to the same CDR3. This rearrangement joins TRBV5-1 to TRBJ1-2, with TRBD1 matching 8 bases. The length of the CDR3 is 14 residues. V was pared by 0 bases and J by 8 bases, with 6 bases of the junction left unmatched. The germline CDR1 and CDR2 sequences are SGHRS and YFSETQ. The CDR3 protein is CASSLAGTGGGYTF. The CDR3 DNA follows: TGCGCCAGCAGCTTGGCCGGGACAGGTGGGGGCTACACCTTC.

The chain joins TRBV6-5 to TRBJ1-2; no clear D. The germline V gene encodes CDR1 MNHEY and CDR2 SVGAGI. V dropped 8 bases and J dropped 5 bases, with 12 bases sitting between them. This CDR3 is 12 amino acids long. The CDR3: CASGPNLYGYTF. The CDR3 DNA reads TGTGCCAGCGGGCCAAACCTTTATGGCTACACCTTC.

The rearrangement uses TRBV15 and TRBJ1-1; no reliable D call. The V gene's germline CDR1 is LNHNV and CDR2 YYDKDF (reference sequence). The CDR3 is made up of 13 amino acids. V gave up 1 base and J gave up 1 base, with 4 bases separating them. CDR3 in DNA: TGTGCCACCAGCAGAGGGACGAACACTGAAGCTTTCTTT. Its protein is CATSRGTNTEAFF.

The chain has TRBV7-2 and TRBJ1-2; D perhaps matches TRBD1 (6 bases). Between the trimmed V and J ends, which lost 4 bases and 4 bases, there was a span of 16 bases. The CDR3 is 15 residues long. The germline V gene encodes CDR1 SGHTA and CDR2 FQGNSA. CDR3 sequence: CASSSRQVQIYGYTF. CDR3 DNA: TGTGCCAGCAGCTCCCGACAGGTCCAAATCTATGGCTACACCTTC.

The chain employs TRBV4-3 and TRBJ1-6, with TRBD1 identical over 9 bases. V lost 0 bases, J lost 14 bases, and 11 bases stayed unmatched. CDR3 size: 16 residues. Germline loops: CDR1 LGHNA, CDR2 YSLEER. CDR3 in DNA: TGCGCCAGCAGCCAAGATCTTGGGACAGGGAAAGCCTCCCTCCACTTT. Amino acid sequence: CASSQDLGTGKASLHF.

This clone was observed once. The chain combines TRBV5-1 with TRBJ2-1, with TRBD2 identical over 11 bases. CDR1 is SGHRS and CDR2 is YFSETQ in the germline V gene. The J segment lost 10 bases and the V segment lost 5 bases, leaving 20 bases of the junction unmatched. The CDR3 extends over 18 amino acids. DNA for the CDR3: TGCGCCAGCAGAATAATTCCTAGCGGGGGGCCCTACAATGCAGAGCAGTTCTTC. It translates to CASRIIPSGGPYNAEQFF.

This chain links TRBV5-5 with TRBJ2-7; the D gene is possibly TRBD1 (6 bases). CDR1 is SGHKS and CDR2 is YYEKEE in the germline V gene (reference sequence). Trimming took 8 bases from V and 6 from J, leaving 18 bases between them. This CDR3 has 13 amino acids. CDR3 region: CASNARGIGEQYF. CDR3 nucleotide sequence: TGTGCCAGTAACGCGAGGGGGATCGGCGAGCAGTACTTC.